This T cell receptor (beta chain) was captured in a study of cytomegalovirus exposure and HLA in healthy donors. The PCR was carried out with 60 Vbeta primers and 13 Jbeta primers. Assay: immunoSEQ multiplex PCR; the TCRdb copy retains only in-frame clones and omits some. The sample has tens of thousands of clones; roughly a tenth are singletons. The table lists this clone with a few counts. The V gene lost 5 bases and the J gene lost 5 bases, with 9 bases spanning the gap. This CDR3 has 12 amino acids. Germline lookup yields CDR1 MDHEN and CDR2 SYDVKM. The V and J genes are TRBV28 and TRBJ1-2; D is perhaps TRBD1 (5 bases). This TCR came from a man aged 60 to 69 in good health and CMV-seropositive. The source material was PBMCs. This CDR3 reads CASSPGNYGYTF. In nucleotides, the CDR3 is TGTGCCAGCAGTCCAGGGAATTATGGCTACACCTTC.